Included here is one T cell receptor beta chain sequence, with context. No antigen is known for it. The data originate from a study of T cell responses to AZD1222 COVID-19 vaccine. Looking at the study overall: Pooled together were second doses at about 4 or about 12 weeks. Findings and caveats of the study: Clonal diversity was possibly underestimated; the donors were predominantly white British and more often female.

Germline values: CDR1 MNHEY, CDR2 SVGAGI. The CDR3 length is 13 residues. Trimming shortened V by 8 bases and J by 5 bases, and 16 bases separated the two germline ends. Using immunoSEQ multiplex PCR, the repertoire was profiled, and TCRdb retains in-frame clones only, with some absent. The table shows some 86,000 clones, with 78% occurring only once. This clonotype was obtained from an adult in good health. The sample in question was peripheral blood, obtained on day 0 of AZD1222 vaccination. The chain carries TRBV6-5 and TRBJ2-7; the D gene could be TRBD1 or TRBD2 (5 bases each). The CDR3 loop is CASRPYLGDEQYF. Written as DNA, the CDR3 is TGTGCCAGCCGACCGTATCTGGGGGACGAGCAGTACTTC.